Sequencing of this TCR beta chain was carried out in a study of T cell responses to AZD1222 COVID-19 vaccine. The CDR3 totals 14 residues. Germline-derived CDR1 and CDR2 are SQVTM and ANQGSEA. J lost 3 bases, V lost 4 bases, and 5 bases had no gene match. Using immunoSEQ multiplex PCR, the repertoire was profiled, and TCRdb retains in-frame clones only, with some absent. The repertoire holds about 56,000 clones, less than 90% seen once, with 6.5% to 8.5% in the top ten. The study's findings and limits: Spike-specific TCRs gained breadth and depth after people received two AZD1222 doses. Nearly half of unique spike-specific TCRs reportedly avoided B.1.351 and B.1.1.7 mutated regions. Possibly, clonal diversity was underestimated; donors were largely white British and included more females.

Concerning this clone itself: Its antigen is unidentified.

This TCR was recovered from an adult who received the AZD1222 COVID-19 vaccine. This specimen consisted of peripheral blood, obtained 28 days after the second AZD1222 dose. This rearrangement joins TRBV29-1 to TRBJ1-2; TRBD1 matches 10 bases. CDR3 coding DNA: TGCAGCGTTGCCGCCGGGACAGGGGACTATGGCTACACCTTC. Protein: CSVAAGTGDYGYTF.